This T cell receptor beta chain was found in a study of blood T cell repertoires in COVID-19. On the study more broadly: Sources were T cells, B-cell-depleted T cells, or PBMCs; the material itself was cDNA or gDNA.

Per germline, CDR1 SGHRS and CDR2 YFSETQ. The CDR3 extends over 11 amino acids. V shed 4 bases and J shed 10 bases, with 9 bases lying between them. The participants were between roughly 18 and 100 years old and came from 20 to 30 US areas. Each participant's cohort was designated according to participant-reported clinical history. As handled by the study authors: Amplification from reference gene primers served as the basis for estimated nucleated cell counts. Repertoires were generated with immunoSEQ multiplex PCR, while TCRdb's copy carries only in-frame clones and drops some. V and J calls and clone size follow that table, whereas D and trimming were derived from the DNA. The data hold approximately 220,000 clones, with roughly 85% observed a single time.

The source is a woman between 40 and 55 years old with acute COVID-19. Sequenced material: PBMCs or T cells enriched from blood (not recorded which). The chain has TRBV5-1 and TRBJ2-1, with D perhaps TRBD2 (6 bases). The CDR3 loop is CASSRDFEQFF. The DNA for the CDR3 is TGCGCCAGCAGCAGGGACTTCGAGCAGTTCTTC.